This entry features one T cell receptor beta chain sequence. This CDR3 has 14 amino acids. CDR1 and CDR2 from the germline V gene are KGHSH and LQKENI. The V and J ends lost 3 bases and 9 bases respectively, with 15 bases between them. This sample is drawn from a study of CD8+ T cells in alopecia areata. Treatment defined: oral pan-JAK inhibitor, 5-10 mg twice daily. After isolation, RNA underwent reverse transcription to generate cDNA as the sequencing template. The method was immunoSEQ multiplex PCR; TCRdb's version includes in-frame clones alone and lacks a portion of them. This table has some 170,000 clones, about 54% appearing once.

The chain combines TRBV18 with TRBJ2-1; D may be TRBD1 (6 bases). The source material was CD4+ T cells sorted from blood, sampled between weeks 55 and 70, from a patient treated with tofacitinib. This TCR came from a human donor with alopecia areata. Written as DNA, the CDR3 is TGTGCCAGCTCACCTTCACAGGGTCTGGGTGAGCAGTTCTTC. Protein sequence: CASSPSQGLGEQFF.